Below are 25 T cell receptor beta chains sequenced from a single sample in a study of cytomegalovirus exposure and HLA in healthy donors. 60 Vbeta and 13 Jbeta primers were used in PCR. The protocol was immunoSEQ multiplex PCR, while the TCRdb copy is restricted to in-frame clones and leaves out a portion. The sample contains approximately 110,000 clones, about three quarters of which appear only once. The sequenced sample consisted of PBMCs. The receptors here all came from a middle-aged woman in good health and CMV-seropositive.

There are a few counts of this clone. This chain connects TRBV7-9 to TRBJ1-3; D call uncertain. The CDR3 has 15 amino acids. Germline V gives CDR1 SEHNR, CDR2 FQNEAQ (reference sequence). V lost 5 bases, J lost 4 bases, and 15 bases lay in between. CDR3 protein: CASSKLNHGGNTIYF. For the CDR3, the DNA is TGTGCCAGCAGCAAACTAAATCACGGGGGAAACACCATATATTTT.

This clone was counted only a few times. The V call is TRBV14, the J call TRBJ2-7; TRBD2 might be the D (6 bases). This CDR3 is 14 amino acids long. Per the germline V gene, CDR1 is SGHDN and CDR2 is FVKESK. The V and J ends lost 4 bases and 3 bases respectively, with 13 bases between them. The CDR3 DNA sequence: TGTGCCAGCAGCCGGAGGGGTGCGATCTACGAGCAGTACTTC. It is translated as CASSRRGAIYEQYF.

V is TRBV19 and J is TRBJ2-7, with 8 nucleotides matching TRBD1. The CDR3 totals 16 residues. CDR1 LNHDA and CDR2 SQIVND come from the germline V gene (reference sequence). V lost 1 base to trimming and J lost 0 bases; unmatched junction nucleotides: 5. The CDR3 here is CASSIAGQGSSYEQYF. CDR3 DNA sequence: TGTGCCAGTAGTATAGCCGGACAGGGCAGCTCCTACGAGCAGTACTTC.

The chain uses TRBV7-3 and TRBJ2-2; 7 bases fit TRBD2. V was clipped by 3 bases and J by 3 bases; unmatched bases: 7. The CDR3 has 16 amino acids. Per the germline V gene, CDR1 is SGHTA and CDR2 is FQGTGA. The CDR3 protein is CASSFFYGGYTGELFF. The CDR3 DNA sequence: TGTGCCAGCAGCTTCTTTTACGGGGGGTACACCGGGGAGCTGTTTTTT.

V and J are TRBV5-4 and TRBJ2-7, with a possible D match to TRBD2 (6 bases). Germline V lookup: CDR1 SGHNT, CDR2 YYREEE (reference sequence). This CDR3 is built from 13 residues. V was pared by 4 bases and J by 3 bases, with 11 bases between. CDR3 nucleotides: TGTGCCAGCAGCCCCGGGGGTAACTACGAGCAGTACTTC. This encodes CASSPGGNYEQYF.

The V call is TRBV9, the J call TRBJ2-3; TRBD1 matches at 8 bases. The germline gives CDR1 SGDLS, CDR2 YYNGEE. The V segment lost 4 bases and the J segment 4 bases; nucleotides outside the gene matches: 5. The CDR3 is 14 amino acids. The CDR3 sequence is CASSQGAFADTQYF. CDR3 coding DNA: TGTGCCAGCAGCCAGGGGGCGTTCGCAGATACGCAGTATTTT.

This clone has more than one count but fewer than ten. V usage is TRBV6-4 and J usage is TRBJ2-2; 8 bases match TRBD1. The CDR3 has 16 residues. CDR1 is MRHNA and CDR2 is SNTAGT in the germline V gene. Losses at the gene ends were 2 bases for V and 4 bases for J; bases not matched to a gene: 6. Here the CDR3 DNA reads TGTGCCAGCAGTGACGGGAGACAGGGGATCACCGGGGAGCTGTTTTTT. Translation: CASSDGRQGITGELFF.

V gene TRBV28 combines with J gene TRBJ2-1, with D unclear. V was pared by 3 bases and J by 3 bases, with 15 bases between. The CDR3 runs to 16 residues. Germline V gene sequence: CDR1 MDHEN, CDR2 SYDVKM. The CDR3 nucleotides are TGTGCCAGCAGTTTTAAGGTGGGCGACGGCTACAATGAGCAGTTCTTC. Encoded protein: CASSFKVGDGYNEQFF.

The DNA of the CDR3 is TGCGCCAGCAGCCTTTACTATAGGACTAGCGGGGGGCCAAGCTCCTACGAGCAGTACTTC. This sequence encodes CASSLYYRTSGGPSSYEQYF. The genes are TRBV4-3 and TRBJ2-7, with TRBD2 matching over 14 bases. CDR1 is LGHNA, CDR2 YSLEER, per germline. The V and J ends lost 4 bases and 0 bases, in that order; junction bases with no gene match: 14. This CDR3 has 20 amino acids.

CDR3: CASSARYDGELFF. As DNA, the CDR3 is TGTGCCAGTAGTGCCAGGTACGACGGGGAGCTGTTTTTT. V usage is TRBV19 and J usage is TRBJ2-2; D gene ambiguous. The CDR3 is 13 amino acids. Trimming pared 5 bases from V and 7 bases from J, leaving 11 bases between. Germline loops: CDR1 LNHDA, CDR2 SQIVND (reference sequence).

The chain uses TRBV4-2 and TRBJ1-4; TRBD1 agrees at 7 bases. CDR3 length: 15 residues. V was clipped by 6 bases and J by 8 bases; unmatched bases: 12. The germline gives CDR1 LGHNA, CDR2 YNFKEQ. The DNA for the CDR3 is TGTGCCAGCAGACGTTCCGGGACAGACATGGAAAAACTGTTTTTT. Protein: CASRRSGTDMEKLFF.

This clone was counted between two and nine times. The rearrangement uses TRBV4-1 and TRBJ2-1; 7 positions agree with TRBD1. This CDR3 is 16 amino acids long. The V and J ends lost 2 bases and 3 bases, in that order; junction bases with no gene match: 7. Per germline, CDR1 MGHRA and CDR2 YSYEKL. CDR3 amino acids: CASSQRDSPNYNEQFF. The CDR3 DNA follows: TGCGCCAGCAGCCAACGGGACAGCCCAAACTACAATGAGCAGTTCTTC.

The genes are TRBV19 and TRBJ1-1; 7 positions agree with TRBD1. The J segment lost 0 bases and the V segment lost 1 base, leaving 8 bases of the junction unmatched. Germline V gene lookup returns CDR1 LNHDA and CDR2 SQIVND (reference sequence). CDR3 length equals 17 residues. CDR3 sequence: CASSIGGQLIMNTEAFF. CDR3 DNA: TGTGCCAGTAGTATAGGGGGACAGTTGATAATGAACACTGAAGCTTTCTTT.

CDR3 DNA sequence: TGTGCCAGCAGCTTAAGTAAGGGGTTCTACGAGCAGTACTTC. Protein: CASSLSKGFYEQYF. This chain links TRBV7-9 with TRBJ2-7; TRBD1 might be the D (5 bases). The CDR3 contains 14 residues. In germline, CDR1 is SEHNR, CDR2 FQNEAQ (reference sequence). The ends were cut back, 2 bases at V and 3 bases at J, with 11 bases in the middle.

J is TRBJ2-3 and V is TRBV10-3, with 11 bases fitting TRBD2. This CDR3 has 16 amino acids. V lost 0 bases to trimming and J lost 7 bases; unmatched junction nucleotides: 6. CDR1 is ENHRY and CDR2 is SYGVKD in the germline V gene. CDR3 protein: CAISESLGTSGYTQYF. DNA for the CDR3: TGTGCCATCAGTGAGTCGTTAGGGACTAGCGGATATACGCAGTATTTT.

The chain joins TRBV7-2 to TRBJ2-7, with D possibly TRBD1 on 6 matching bases. V dropped 1 base and J dropped 5 bases, with 9 bases sitting between them. Germline V CDR1 and CDR2: SGHTA, FQGNSA. The CDR3 consists of 13 residues. Here the CDR3 DNA reads TGTGCCAGCAGCTTAGGGACAGAGAACGAGCAGTACTTC. This encodes CASSLGTENEQYF.

This chain links TRBV28 with TRBJ2-7, with 7 bases identical to TRBD1. CDR1 and CDR2 (germline): MDHEN, SYDVKM. CDR3 length equals 16 residues. The J segment lost 1 base and the V segment lost 3 bases, leaving 9 bases of the junction unmatched. The CDR3 here is CASSFLTGIVSYEQYF. In DNA form, the CDR3 reads TGTGCCAGCAGTTTCTTGACAGGGATAGTATCCTACGAGCAGTACTTC.

V usage is TRBV29-1 and J usage is TRBJ2-2, with 7 nucleotides matching TRBD1. CDR1 is SQVTM and CDR2 is ANQGSEA in the germline V gene. This CDR3 comprises 15 residues. V shed 4 bases and J 7 bases; nucleotides not matched to a gene: 12. CDR3 amino acids: CSVAMTTGFSGELFF. The DNA for the CDR3 is TGCAGCGTTGCCATGACGACAGGGTTTAGCGGGGAGCTGTTTTTT.

The chain links TRBV28 to TRBJ2-7, with D tentatively TRBD2 (5 bases). V was cut by 7 bases and J by 0 bases, with 16 bases left in between. Germline CDR1 MDHEN, CDR2 SYDVKM. This CDR3 has 15 residues. CDR3 region: CASITWSGSSYEQYF. In DNA form, the CDR3 reads TGTGCCAGCATAACATGGAGCGGCAGCTCCTACGAGCAGTACTTC. Drawing the rest from reference TRBV28 and TRBJ2-7, the complete variable domain is DVKVTQSSRYLVKRTGEKVFLECVQDMDHENMFWYRQDPGLGLRLIYFSYDVKMKEKGDIPEGYSVSREKKERFSLILESASTNQTSMYLCASITWSGSSYEQYFGPGTRLTVT.

The rearrangement links TRBV28 to TRBJ1-5, with D possibly matching TRBD1 (6 bases). Germline lookup yields CDR1 MDHEN and CDR2 SYDVKM. There are 13 residues in the CDR3. V shed 11 bases and J shed 3 bases, with 14 bases lying between them. CDR3 residues: CAGTQGFNQPQHF. The DNA for the CDR3 is TGTGCCGGCACACAGGGTTTCAATCAGCCCCAGCATTTT.

The chain carries TRBV7-8 and TRBJ2-2; 9 bases fit TRBD1. Trimming at V came to 10 bases and at J to 2 bases, leaving 5 bases not matched to a gene. Germline V gene lookup returns CDR1 SGHVS and CDR2 FQNEAQ. The CDR3 loop spans 14 amino acids. In nucleotides, the CDR3 is TGTGCCACCAAGGGACAGGGTAACACCGGGGAGCTGTTTTTT. Translating it yields CATKGQGNTGELFF.

The rearrangement links TRBV2 to TRBJ2-3, with TRBD2 matching over 7 bases. The V segment lost 5 bases and the J segment 2 bases; nucleotides outside the gene matches: 10. The germline CDR1 and CDR2 sequences are SNHLY and FYNNEI. The CDR3 contains 16 residues. The DNA of the CDR3 is TGTGCCAGCAGTAAAATTCCAGCGGGGCACACAGATACGCAGTATTTT. Amino acids: CASSKIPAGHTDTQYF.

This clone has a handful of counts. The CDR3 nucleotides read TGTGCCAGCGGCGGGCTAGACTATGGCTACACCTTC. Encoded protein: CASGGLDYGYTF. The V call is TRBV6-6, the J call TRBJ1-2; D uncertain. The CDR3 length is 12 residues. Trimming stripped 8 bases from V and 3 bases from J, with 10 bases between. Germline-derived CDR1 and CDR2 are MNHNY and SVGAGI (reference sequence).

CDR3: CATSRSQGAGYEQYF. DNA for the CDR3: TGTGCCACCAGCAGATCCCAGGGGGCTGGCTACGAGCAGTACTTC. The chain uses TRBV15 and TRBJ2-7; 8 bases are a match to TRBD1. CDR3 size: 15 residues. Trimming removed 2 bases from V and 3 bases from J; junction bases left unmatched: 6. The germline CDR1 and CDR2 sequences are LNHNV and YYDKDF (reference sequence).

CDR3 residues: CASSFRTRSYEQYF. In DNA, the CDR3 is TGTGCCAGCAGTTTCCGTACACGATCCTACGAGCAGTACTTC. The chain is built from TRBV28 and TRBJ2-7; D gene ambiguous. This CDR3 spans 14 amino acids. Trimming left V 3 bases short and J 1 base short, with 10 bases between. The V gene's germline CDR1 is MDHEN and CDR2 SYDVKM. Full variable domain (missing parts from reference TRBV28 and TRBJ2-7): DVKVTQSSRYLVKRTGEKVFLECVQDMDHENMFWYRQDPGLGLRLIYFSYDVKMKEKGDIPEGYSVSREKKERFSLILESASTNQTSMYLCASSFRTRSYEQYFGPGTRLTVT.